This T cell receptor beta chain emerged from a study of CD8 T cells in ankylosing spondylitis. The germline V gene has CDR1 DFQATT and CDR2 SNEGSKA (reference sequence). The CDR3 runs 14 residues. V dropped 4 bases and J dropped 3; count of bases not matched to a gene: 8. Via MiXCR, TCRdb re-called the 5' RACE reads, giving one row per CDR3 protein. The repertoire consists of around 340,000 distinct CDR3 sequences, with 20% to 25% occurring once and the leading ten covering 13%. Specimen: blood, either unsorted or a sorted T cell fraction (not recorded which). This TCR was recovered from a male donor with ankylosing spondylitis or in good health (not recorded which). The V and J genes are TRBV20-1 and TRBJ2-7, with 8 bases matching TRBD1. For the CDR3, the DNA is TGCAGTGCTAAGAGCGCGGACAGGGACTACGAGCAGTACTTC. This encodes CSAKSADRDYEQYF.